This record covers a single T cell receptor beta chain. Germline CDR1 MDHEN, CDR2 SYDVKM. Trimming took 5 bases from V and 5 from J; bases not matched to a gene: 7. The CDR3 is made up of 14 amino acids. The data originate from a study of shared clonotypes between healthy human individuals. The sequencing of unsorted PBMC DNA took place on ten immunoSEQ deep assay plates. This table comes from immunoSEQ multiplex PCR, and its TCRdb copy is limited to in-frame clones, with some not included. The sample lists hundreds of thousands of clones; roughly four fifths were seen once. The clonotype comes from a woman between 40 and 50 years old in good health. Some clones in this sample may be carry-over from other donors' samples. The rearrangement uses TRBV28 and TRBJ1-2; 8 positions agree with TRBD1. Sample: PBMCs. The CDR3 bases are TGTGCCAGCAGTCAGGGGGCCCCCTTTTATGGCTACACCTTC. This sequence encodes CASSQGAPFYGYTF.